This T cell receptor (beta chain) was sequenced during a study of blood T cells in healthy people across ages. Findings and limits, study-wide: TCR beta diversity correlated strongly with naive T cell percentage.

This clonotype has just a few counts. Its specificity is unknown. The use of a sample-barcoded 5' primer and a J-beta primer mix characterized a second PCR of roughly 6 to 11 cycles. MiXCR, applied by TCRdb to the 5' RACE reads, yields one record per CDR3 protein. The sample lists about 780,000 distinct CDR3 sequences, 62% seen once, with around 30% in the top ten. V lost 5 bases, J lost 7 bases, and 14 bases lay in between. The CDR3 extends over 13 amino acids. The germline V gene has CDR1 SGHTA and CDR2 FQGNSA. This receptor was obtained from a man aged 25-45 years in good health. The V call is TRBV7-2, the J call TRBJ1-2; D is perhaps TRBD1 (6 bases). The sample consisted of blood. CDR3 sequence: CASSRDTLSGYTF. The CDR3 coding sequence is TGTGCCAGCAGCCGGGACACGCTTTCTGGCTACACCTTC.